This TCR beta chain emerged from a study of T cell repertoires in cytomegalovirus infection. In the study overall: The authors used CMV epitopes that were HLA-C-restricted (recently identified) and HLA-B-restricted (well studied). Public TCR beta signatures marked donors with CMV infection and the matching HLA. Study-level points and caveats: HLA-C-restricted CMV-specific TCR beta clonotypes prevailed in the ex vivo response.

This clonotype was observed a handful of times. No antigen is known for it. TCRdb itself ran the reads through MiXCR, one entry per CDR3 protein. Of a few hundred thousand distinct CDR3 sequences listed, about a third are singletons. The length of the CDR3 is 16 residues. Germline V CDR1 and CDR2: SGHVS, FNYEAQ. V was clipped by 5 bases and J by 1 base; unmatched bases: 7. The specimen comprised cultured PBMCs, sampled from culture after CMV antigen stimulation. This sequence joins TRBV7-6 and TRBJ2-7; TRBD2 matches at 11 bases. The source is a human donor in good health (CMV status not recorded). Some clones in this sample may be carry-over from other donors' samples. CDR3 sequence (DNA): TGTGCCAGCAGCGCAGGAACTAGCGGGAGTTCCTACGAGCAGTACTTC. This codes for CASSAGTSGSSYEQYF. Combining the CDR3 with reference TRBV7-6 and TRBJ2-7 gives the whole variable domain GAGVSQSPRYKVTKRGQDVALRCDPISGHVSLYWYRQALGQGPEFLTYFNYEAQQDKSGLPNDRFSAERPEGSISTLTIQRTEQRDSAMYRCASSAGTSGSSYEQYFGPGTRLTVT.